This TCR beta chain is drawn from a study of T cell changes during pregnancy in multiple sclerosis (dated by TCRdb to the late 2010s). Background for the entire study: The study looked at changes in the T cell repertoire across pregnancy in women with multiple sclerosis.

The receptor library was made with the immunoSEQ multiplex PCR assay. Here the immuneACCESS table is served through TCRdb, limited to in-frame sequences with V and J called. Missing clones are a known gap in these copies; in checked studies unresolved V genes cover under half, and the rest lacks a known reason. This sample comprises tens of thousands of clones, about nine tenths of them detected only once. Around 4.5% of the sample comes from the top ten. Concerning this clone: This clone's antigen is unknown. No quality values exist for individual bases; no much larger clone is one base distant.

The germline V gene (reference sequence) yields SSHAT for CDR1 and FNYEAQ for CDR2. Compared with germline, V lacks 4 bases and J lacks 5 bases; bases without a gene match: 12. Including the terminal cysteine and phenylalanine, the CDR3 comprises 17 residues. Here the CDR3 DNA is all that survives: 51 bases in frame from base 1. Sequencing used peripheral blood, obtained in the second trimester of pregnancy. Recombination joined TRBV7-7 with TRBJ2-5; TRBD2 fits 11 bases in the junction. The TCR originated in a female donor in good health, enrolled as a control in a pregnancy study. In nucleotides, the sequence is TGTGCCAGCAGCTACCCCGAGGTAGCGGGGGGGAGTGAGACCCAGTACTTC. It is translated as CASSYPEVAGGSETQYF.